The rows below give T cell receptor beta chains drawn from one sample of a study of a mutant IDH1 vaccine in newly diagnosed glioma. Antigens for these TCRs are unknown. Produced via immunoSEQ multiplex PCR; TCRdb's table is partial and in-frame only. In the table there are some 47,000 clones, 65% to 90% of which are singletons. The material was PBMCs, obtained from a glioma patient whose treatment included an IDH1 peptide vaccine. The origin of the receptors is a woman aged 35 to 49 with glioma. Some clones in this sample may be carry-over from other donors' samples. Each CDR3 is given without its conserved first and last residue.

V gene	CDR3 length	J gene	CDR3 protein
TRBV9	14	TRBJ1-3	ASSVTGTANGNTIY
TRBV19	12	TRBJ2-2	ASNQGRNTGELF
TRBV6-1	11	TRBJ1-2	ASSERPQGSYT
TRBV15	15	TRBJ2-4	ATSRGWGYLAKNIQY
TRBV4-3	12	TRBJ1-1	ASSLHAGLGEAF
TRBV5-1	11	TRBJ2-7	ASSLGGTYEQY
TRBV4-3	13	TRBJ2-5	ASSQGETRTQTQY
TRBV10-2	17	TRBJ2-6	ASSESSQGVGAGANVLT
TRBV21-1	10	TRBJ2-1	ARFSADNEQF
TRBV2	12	TRBJ2-3	ASKGAGGPDTQY
TRBV5-1	10	TRBJ2-1	ASSLGGGVRF
TRBV27	13	TRBJ1-2	ASSLGFSPNYGYT
TRBV28	14	TRBJ1-5	ASSSRVEGGNQPQH
TRBV7-3	12	TRBJ2-7	ASSLATSSYEQY
TRBV4-3	14	TRBJ2-7	ASSQAVVTRSYEQY
TRBV19	12	TRBJ1-4	ASKRQGYDEKLF
TRBV6-1	10	TRBJ2-3	ASSETGDTQY
TRBV7-9	10	TRBJ1-1	ASSFPLPEAF
TRBV6-6	12	TRBJ1-6	ASNDSGYNSPLH
TRBV15	14	TRBJ2-7	ATSRDPRGPLMEQY